The present T cell receptor (beta chain) was sequenced within a study of T cells in women clearing cervical HPV infection. Study-wide results and caveats: Repertoire richness, not evenness, was significantly elevated in CIN3+ cases versus controls.

Average input was roughly 1,200 ng genomic DNA for immunoSEQ TCR beta CDR3 amplification. The method was immunoSEQ multiplex PCR; TCRdb's version includes in-frame clones alone and lacks a portion of them. The repertoire shows about 19,000 clones; the top ten hold 4.5% to 6.5%. The CDR3 has 14 residues. Germline V gene lookup returns CDR1 SNHLY and CDR2 FYNNEI. Trimming pared 0 bases from V and 9 bases from J, leaving 12 bases between. With regard to this clone: The antigen is undetermined. The read ends 3 residues shy of where the CDR3 ends; the end is completed using the germline J gene.

Each participant carried one incident cervical HPV16 infection only. This receptor was taken from a woman between 18 and 75 years old with a cervical HPV16 infection that either progressed to CIN3+ or cleared (not recorded which). Sequenced: blood buffy coat. The chain links TRBV2 to TRBJ1-5, with unresolved D. The sequenced CDR3 bases are TGTGCCAGCAGTGAAGCGCGGTGGTTGGGGCCC. Amino acids: CASSEARWLGP. The whole CDR3 sequence is CASSEARWLGPQHF.